The 9 T cell receptor beta chains below come from one sample, sequenced in a study of cytomegalovirus exposure and HLA in healthy donors. The PCR made use of 60 Vbeta and 13 Jbeta primers. Produced via immunoSEQ multiplex PCR; TCRdb's table is partial and in-frame only. This table has about 150,000 clones, 80% appearing once. Sequenced sample: PBMCs. The source is a male donor in good health and CMV-seronegative.

J is TRBJ2-3 and V is TRBV14; D is possibly TRBD2 (7 bases). The CDR3 spans 17 residues. Trimming pared 0 bases from V and 0 bases from J, leaving 13 bases between. The V gene's germline CDR1 is SGHDN and CDR2 FVKESK. The CDR3 DNA is TGTGCCAGCAGCCAAGATTGGGCGGGGGCAAGCACAGATACGCAGTATTTT. This translates into CASSQDWAGASTDTQYF.

The rearrangement uses TRBV30 and TRBJ1-5; TRBD1 might be the D (6 bases). The CDR3 is 13 residues long. CDR1 and CDR2 (germline): GTSNPN, SVGIG (reference sequence). V lost 4 bases and J 4 bases, leaving 11 bases between the germline ends. The CDR3 DNA follows: TGTGCCTGGAATGGGCAGGGGAATCAGCCCCAGCATTTT. It specifies CAWNGQGNQPQHF.

A few counts support this clone. The chain employs TRBV5-4 and TRBJ2-7; 10 bases match TRBD1. The V gene's germline CDR1 is SGHNT and CDR2 YYREEE (reference sequence). V lost 4 bases and J lost 6; bases outside the gene matches: 7. The CDR3 spans 14 residues. The CDR3 DNA reads as TGTGCCAGCAGCCCTCGGACAGGGGGTCGCGAGCAGTACTTC. Its protein is CASSPRTGGREQYF.

CDR3 nucleotide sequence: TGTGCCAGCAGCTCCGACGCGTGGGGAGGGACTTTATCAACTAGCACAGATACGCAGTATTTT. Residues: CASSSDAWGGTLSTSTDTQYF. This chain uses TRBV9 with TRBJ2-3; TRBD2 aligns across 7 bases. After removal of 4 bases from V and 0 bases from J, the junction contained 23 bases not matched to a gene. CDR3 length equals 21 residues. Looked up from germline, CDR1 is SGDLS and CDR2 is YYNGEE.

CDR3 amino acids: CASSPTQGNYEQYF. DNA for the CDR3: TGTGCCAGCAGTCCCACACAGGGGAACTACGAGCAGTACTTC. The gene calls are TRBV27 and TRBJ2-5, with TRBD1 matching over 7 bases. The J call may be in error: the DNA end matches TRBJ2-7 better. The CDR3 length is 14 residues. Germline CDR1 MNHEY, CDR2 SMNVEV (reference sequence).

In this sample, this clone turned up a few times. This sequence joins TRBV5-8 and TRBJ1-3, with a possible D match to TRBD1 (6 bases). The CDR3 sequence is 15 residues long. Germline V CDR1 and CDR2: SGHTS, YDEGEE. The V end was cut by 7 bases, the J end by 0 bases, with 14 bases between. The CDR3 here is CASRRGTISGNTIYF. The CDR3 DNA reads as TGTGCCAGCCGTAGGGGGACAATCTCTGGAAACACCATATATTTT.

This clone is a singleton in its sample. V is TRBV29-1 and J is TRBJ1-2, with 11 positions matching TRBD1. The CDR3 runs 13 residues. Germline-derived CDR1 and CDR2 are SQVTM and ANQGSEA. Germline trimming cut 1 base from V and 11 bases from J; bases unmatched to any gene: 6. The CDR3, as DNA: TGCAGCGTTGAAGCCCGGGACAGGGGGTGGTACACCTTC. Protein product: CSVEARDRGWYTF.

The V and J genes are TRBV6-6 and TRBJ1-6; TRBD1 is a possible D gene (6 bases). In germline, CDR1 is MNHNY, CDR2 SVGAGI (reference sequence). The CDR3 contains 14 residues. V lost 4 bases, J lost 7 bases, and 11 bases lay in between. CDR3 residues: CASSSQGTNSPLHF. DNA of the CDR3: TGTGCCAGCAGTTCACAGGGAACAAATTCACCCCTCCACTTT.

The V call is TRBV13, the J call TRBJ2-7; TRBD2 matches at 7 bases. Germline CDR1 and CDR2: PRHDT and FYEKMQ (reference sequence). Trimming took 6 bases from V and 4 from J; bases not matched to a gene: 9. This CDR3 has 14 residues. The CDR3 is CASRFGGGGYEQYF. As DNA, the CDR3 is TGTGCCAGCAGGTTTGGCGGGGGTGGGTACGAGCAGTACTTC.